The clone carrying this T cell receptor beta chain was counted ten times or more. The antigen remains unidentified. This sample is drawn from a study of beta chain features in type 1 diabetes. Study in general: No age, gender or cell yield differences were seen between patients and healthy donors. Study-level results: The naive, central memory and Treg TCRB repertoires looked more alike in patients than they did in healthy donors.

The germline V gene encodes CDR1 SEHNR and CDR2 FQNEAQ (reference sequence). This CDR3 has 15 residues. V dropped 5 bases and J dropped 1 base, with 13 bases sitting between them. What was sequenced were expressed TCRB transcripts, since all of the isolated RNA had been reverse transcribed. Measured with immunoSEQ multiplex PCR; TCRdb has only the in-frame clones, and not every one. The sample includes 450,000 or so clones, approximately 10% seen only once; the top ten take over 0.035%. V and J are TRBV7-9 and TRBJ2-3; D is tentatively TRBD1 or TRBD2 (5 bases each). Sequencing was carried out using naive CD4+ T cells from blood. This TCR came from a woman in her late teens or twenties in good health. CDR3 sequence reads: CASSPEWGRTDTQYF. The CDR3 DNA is TGTGCCAGCAGCCCCGAATGGGGACGCACAGATACGCAGTATTTT.